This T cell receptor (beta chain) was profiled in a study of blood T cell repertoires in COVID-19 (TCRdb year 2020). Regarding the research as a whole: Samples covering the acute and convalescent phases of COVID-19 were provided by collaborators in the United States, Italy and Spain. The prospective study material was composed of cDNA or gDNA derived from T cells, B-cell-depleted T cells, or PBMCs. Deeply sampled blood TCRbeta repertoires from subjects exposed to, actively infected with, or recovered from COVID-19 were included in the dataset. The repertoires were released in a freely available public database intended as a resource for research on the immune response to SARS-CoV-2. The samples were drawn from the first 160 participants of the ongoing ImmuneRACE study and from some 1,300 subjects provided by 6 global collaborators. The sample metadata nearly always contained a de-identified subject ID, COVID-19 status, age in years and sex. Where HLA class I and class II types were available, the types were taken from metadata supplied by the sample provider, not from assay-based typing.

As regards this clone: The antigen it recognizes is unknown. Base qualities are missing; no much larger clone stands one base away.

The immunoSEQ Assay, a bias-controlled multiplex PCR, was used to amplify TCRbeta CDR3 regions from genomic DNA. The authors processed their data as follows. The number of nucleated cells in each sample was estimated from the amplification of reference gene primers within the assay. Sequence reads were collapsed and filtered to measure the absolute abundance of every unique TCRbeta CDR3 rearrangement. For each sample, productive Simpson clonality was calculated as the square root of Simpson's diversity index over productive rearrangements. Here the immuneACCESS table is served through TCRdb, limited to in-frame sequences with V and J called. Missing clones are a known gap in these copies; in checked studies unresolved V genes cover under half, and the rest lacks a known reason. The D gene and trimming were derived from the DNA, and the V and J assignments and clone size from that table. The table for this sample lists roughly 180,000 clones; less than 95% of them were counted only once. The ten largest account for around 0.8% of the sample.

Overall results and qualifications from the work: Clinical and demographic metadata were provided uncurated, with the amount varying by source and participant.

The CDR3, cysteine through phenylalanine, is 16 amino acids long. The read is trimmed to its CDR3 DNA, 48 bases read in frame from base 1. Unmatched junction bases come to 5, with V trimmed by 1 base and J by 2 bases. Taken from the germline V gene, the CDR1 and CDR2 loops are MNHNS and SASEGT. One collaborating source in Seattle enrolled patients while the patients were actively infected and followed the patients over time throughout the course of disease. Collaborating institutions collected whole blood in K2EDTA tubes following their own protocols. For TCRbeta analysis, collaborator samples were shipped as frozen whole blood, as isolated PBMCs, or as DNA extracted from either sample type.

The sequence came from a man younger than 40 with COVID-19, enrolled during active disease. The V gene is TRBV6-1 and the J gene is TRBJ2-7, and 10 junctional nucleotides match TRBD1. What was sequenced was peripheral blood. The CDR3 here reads CASSEGLGTGAYEQYF. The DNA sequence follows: TGTGCCAGCAGTGAAGGTTTAGGGACAGGGGCCTACGAGCAGTACTTC.